This T cell receptor beta chain was captured in a study of T cell responses to AZD1222 COVID-19 vaccine. Overall study findings and caveats: Two AZD1222 administrations were followed by greater Spike-specific TCR breadth and depth. Researchers took repertoire samples only after the peak T cell response had come.

The table came from immunoSEQ multiplex PCR; TCRdb's copy has only in-frame clones and leaves some out. The sample holds 130,000 to 150,000 clones; roughly nine tenths are singletons and the top ten take around 3.6%. As to this clone: Antigen unknown. At the DNA level, this CDR3 is encoded by other sequences in the same sample as well.

This CDR3 is 12 amino acids long. The ends were cut back, 1 base at V and 5 bases at J, with 6 bases in the middle. Germline assignment: CDR1 SGHAT and CDR2 FQDESV (reference sequence). Sequences were derived from peripheral blood, sampled on day 0 of AZD1222 vaccination. The TCR comes from an adult in good health. V usage is TRBV11-1 and J usage is TRBJ2-7; D remains ambiguous. Here the CDR3 DNA reads TGTGCCAGCAGCTTAGGCGTTCACGAGCAGTACTTC. It encodes CASSLGVHEQYF.